The 5 T cell receptor beta chains presented below share a single source sample, sequenced in a study of blood T cell repertoires in COVID-19. Libraries were prepared by immunoSEQ multiplex PCR; TCRdb keeps only in-frame clonotypes and omits some of them. The data show approximately 130,000 clones, more than 75% seen once. The sample comprised peripheral blood. Receptor source: a human donor in a cohort sampled during active COVID-19.

Here the CDR3 reads CASSIGRVAYNEQFF. Here the CDR3 DNA reads TGTGCCAGTAGTATCGGCAGGGTGGCCTACAATGAGCAGTTCTTC. V usage is TRBV19 and J usage is TRBJ2-1, with D possibly TRBD1 on 5 matching bases. The V gene lost 3 bases and the J gene lost 2 bases, with 11 bases spanning the gap. The CDR3 is 15 amino acids. Germline lookup yields CDR1 LNHDA and CDR2 SQIVND (reference sequence).

The rearrangement uses TRBV28 and TRBJ2-7; 10 bases fit TRBD1. Germline-derived CDR1 and CDR2 are MDHEN and SYDVKM. V lost 3 bases and J lost 3; bases outside the gene matches: 2. The CDR3 runs to 14 residues. The CDR3 DNA reads as TGTGCCAGCAGTTTCGGACAGGGGGGCTACGAGCAGTACTTC. It codes for CASSFGQGGYEQYF.

The chain couples TRBV2 to TRBJ1-2, with D possibly being TRBD1 (5 bases). In germline, CDR1 is SNHLY, CDR2 FYNNEI. The CDR3 has 17 residues. Trimming shortened V by 6 bases and J by 3 bases, and 23 bases separated the two germline ends. The CDR3 loop reads CASRGPGLSRSHYGYTF. In DNA form, the CDR3 reads TGTGCCAGCAGAGGCCCGGGACTCAGTCGGTCACACTATGGCTACACCTTC.

By sample fraction, this clone is medium-sized. The CDR3: CASSYWASGINEQFF. DNA for the CDR3: TGTGCCAGCAGTTACTGGGCTAGCGGGATCAATGAGCAGTTCTTC. The chain has TRBV6-5 and TRBJ2-1; TRBD2 agrees at 9 bases. The CDR3 extends over 15 amino acids. Losses at the gene ends were 1 base for V and 6 bases for J; bases not matched to a gene: 4. In germline, CDR1 is MNHEY, CDR2 SVGAGI.

V usage is TRBV10-1 and J usage is TRBJ2-7; TRBD1 agrees at 9 bases. V shed 6 bases and J 4 bases; nucleotides not matched to a gene: 7. This CDR3 spans 14 amino acids. Germline V gene lookup returns CDR1 WNHNN and CDR2 SYGVQD (reference sequence). The CDR3 sequence is CASSRGQGLYEQYF. In nucleotides, the CDR3 is TGCGCCAGCAGCCGGGGACAGGGACTTTACGAGCAGTACTTC.